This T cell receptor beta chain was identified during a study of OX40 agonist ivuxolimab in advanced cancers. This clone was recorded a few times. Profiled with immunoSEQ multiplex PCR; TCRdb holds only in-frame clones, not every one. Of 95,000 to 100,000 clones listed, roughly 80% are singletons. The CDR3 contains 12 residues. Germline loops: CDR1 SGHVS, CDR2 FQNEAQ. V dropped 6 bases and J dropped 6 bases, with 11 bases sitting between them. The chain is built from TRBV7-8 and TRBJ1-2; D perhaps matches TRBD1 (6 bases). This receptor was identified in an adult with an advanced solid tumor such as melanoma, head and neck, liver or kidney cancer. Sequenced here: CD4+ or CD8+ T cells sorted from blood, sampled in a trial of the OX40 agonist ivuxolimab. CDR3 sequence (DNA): TGTGCCAGCAGTCCCGGGACAAATGGCTACACCTTC. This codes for CASSPGTNGYTF.